Sequencing of this TCR beta chain was carried out in a study of cytomegalovirus exposure and HLA in healthy donors. The primer mix had 60 Vbeta and 13 Jbeta primers. Only in-frame clones appear in the TCRdb table, and some are missing; sequencing was by immunoSEQ multiplex PCR. The sample consists of around 130,000 clones, roughly 68% of them appearing once. Germline values: CDR1 MNHEY, CDR2 SVGAGI. Trimming removed 6 bases from V and 2 bases from J, with 14 bases in between. This CDR3 comprises 15 residues. Sequenced material: PBMCs. V usage is TRBV6-5 and J usage is TRBJ2-1; tentative D call: TRBD1 (7 bases). This receptor was obtained from a woman in her forties or fifties in good health and CMV-seropositive. The CDR3, as DNA: TGTGCCAGCAGCGCCGGGGGACAGCCCTACAATGAGCAGTTCTTC. The encoded protein is CASSAGGQPYNEQFF.